One sample yielded the 12 T cell receptor beta chains listed below, sequenced in a study of radiation and T cells in renal cell carcinoma. Produced via immunoSEQ multiplex PCR; TCRdb's table is partial and in-frame only. Here the sample spans some 81,000 clones, 80% to 90% being singletons. The time point was: blood 4 weeks post-SBRT, at nephrectomy. The sample's treatment: 15 Gy SBRT to primary tumor, nephrectomy 4 weeks later. The sample in question was blood, obtained from a patient whose treatment included radiotherapy and nephrectomy. The receptors derive from a woman in her seventies with renal cell carcinoma.

This sequence joins TRBV7-9 and TRBJ2-1; 11 bases agree with TRBD2. CDR1 and CDR2 from the germline V gene are SEHNR and FQNEAQ (reference sequence). This CDR3 contains 17 residues. Trimming took 5 bases from V and 5 from J; bases not matched to a gene: 11. The CDR3 DNA sequence: TGTGCCAGCAGCCCACCACCCATAGCGGGGGGGAACAATGAGCAGTTCTTC. Translating it yields CASSPPPIAGGNNEQFF.

The chain combines TRBV5-5 with TRBJ2-1; D is undetermined. The CDR3 is made up of 15 amino acids. V shed 4 bases and J shed 4 bases, with 15 bases lying between them. Germline CDR1 SGHKS, CDR2 YYEKEE (reference sequence). Written as DNA, the CDR3 is TGTGCCAGCAGCCGCGAAGGACCGGCATACAATGAGCAGTTCTTC. Translating it yields CASSREGPAYNEQFF.

This clone was detected only once. The V call is TRBV11-3, the J call TRBJ2-7; 9 positions match TRBD1. V lost 5 bases and J lost 4; bases outside the gene matches: 12. The length of the CDR3 is 16 residues. Germline CDR1 SGHNT, CDR2 YENEEA. The CDR3 DNA reads TGTGCCAGCAGCCTCCACAGGGGGCTCAAGGCTTACGAGCAGTACTTC. It translates to CASSLHRGLKAYEQYF.

The chain combines TRBV11-2 with TRBJ2-1; 10 bases match TRBD1. The germline V gene has CDR1 SGHAT and CDR2 FQNNGV. This CDR3 has 15 amino acids. The J segment lost 8 bases and the V segment lost 7 bases, leaving 11 bases of the junction unmatched. The CDR3 region is CASTFPGQGSHEQFF. The CDR3 bases are TGTGCCAGCACCTTTCCGGGACAGGGGTCCCATGAGCAGTTCTTC.

The J gene is TRBJ1-3, the V gene TRBV6-5, with TRBD1 identical over 9 bases. This CDR3 has 15 residues. Per germline, CDR1 MNHEY and CDR2 SVGAGI. The junction had 5 bases not matched to a gene; V was cut back by 4 bases and J by 4 bases. The CDR3 sequence is CASSSTGGAGNTIYF. Here the CDR3 DNA reads TGTGCCAGCAGTTCCACAGGGGGCGCGGGAAACACCATATATTTT.

The V and J genes are TRBV9 and TRBJ2-7; possibly TRBD1 for D (6 bases). The CDR3 is made up of 15 amino acids. The V end was cut by 0 bases, the J end by 3 bases, with 13 bases between. Germline CDR1 SGDLS, CDR2 YYNGEE. The CDR3 DNA follows: TGTGCCAGCAGCGTAGCCCGGGACACCATCTACGAGCAGTACTTC. The encoded protein is CASSVARDTIYEQYF.

This clone occurred once. The chain joins TRBV7-9 to TRBJ2-7; 8 bases align to TRBD1. Germline trimming cut 1 base from V and 0 bases from J; bases unmatched to any gene: 8. Germline loops: CDR1 SEHNR, CDR2 FQNEAQ (reference sequence). The CDR3 loop spans 17 amino acids. CDR3 DNA: TGTGCCAGCAGCTTAGGGACAGGGTTTTCCCACTCCTACGAGCAGTACTTC. This translates into CASSLGTGFSHSYEQYF. Looking up the rest from reference TRBV7-9 and TRBJ2-7 gives the full variable domain: DTGVSQNPRHKITKRGQNVTFRCDPISEHNRLYWYRQTLGQGPEFLTYFQNEAQLEKSRLLSDRFSAERPKGSFSTLEIQRTEQGDSAMYLCASSLGTGFSHSYEQYFGPGTRLTVT.

V is TRBV5-1 and J is TRBJ2-6; perhaps D is TRBD1 or TRBD2 (6 bases each). The germline V and J ends were trimmed by 3 bases and 5 bases, with 15 bases remaining between them. The CDR3 runs 16 residues. Germline CDR1 reads SGHRS; CDR2 reads YFSETQ. The CDR3 DNA reads as TGCGCCAGCAGCTCCCCGGAGGGGGACAGGGCCAACGTCCTGACTTTC. As protein: CASSSPEGDRANVLTF.

The chain combines TRBV7-2 with TRBJ2-7; D is possibly TRBD1 (5 bases). The CDR3 is 14 amino acids. Germline CDR1 reads SGHTA; CDR2 reads FQGNSA. V was trimmed by 5 bases and J by 5 bases, leaving 16 bases between them. The CDR3 loop reads CASSVDQGSHEQYF. In nucleotides, the CDR3 is TGTGCCAGCAGCGTAGACCAGGGTTCACACGAGCAGTACTTC.

This clone was seen a single time. The CDR3 sequence: CASSQVARGELFF. CDR3 coding DNA: TGTGCCAGTAGTCAGGTCGCTCGAGGGGAGCTGTTTTTT. The chain links TRBV19 to TRBJ2-2; D unresolved. Germline CDR1 and CDR2: LNHDA and SQIVND (reference sequence). Trimming stripped 5 bases from V and 8 bases from J, with 12 bases between. The CDR3 spans 13 residues.

The chain links TRBV25-1 to TRBJ1-2, with D perhaps matching TRBD1 (5 bases). The CDR3 runs 13 residues. V shed 3 bases and J shed 10 bases, with 15 bases lying between them. Per germline, CDR1 MGHDK and CDR2 SYGVNS. The CDR3 region is CASSDLGQGPYTF. CDR3 nucleotide sequence: TGTGCCAGCAGTGACCTAGGGCAGGGTCCCTACACCTTC.

J is TRBJ1-3 and V is TRBV11-2; 8 bases align to TRBD1. Germline trimming cut 4 bases from V and 0 bases from J; bases unmatched to any gene: 5. CDR3 size: 16 residues. Germline V gene lookup returns CDR1 SGHAT and CDR2 FQNNGV. In DNA form, the CDR3 reads TGTGCCAGCAGCTGGGGGACAGGAAGCTCTGGAAACACCATATATTTT. It yields the protein CASSWGTGSSGNTIYF. The variable domain in full, with the rest retrieved from reference TRBV11-2 and TRBJ1-3, is EAGVAQSPRYKIIEKRQSVAFWCNPISGHATLYWYQQILGQGPKLLIQFQNNGVVDDSQLPKDRFSAERLKGVDSTLKIQPAKLEDSAVYLCASSWGTGSSGNTIYFGEGSWLTVV.